A single sample gave rise to the 14 T cell receptor beta chains below, sequenced in a study of graft-versus-host responses after intestinal transplantation. Method: immunoSEQ multiplex PCR; TCRdb's copy keeps in-frame clones and lacks some. The table lists roughly 8,600 clones, around 30% of them singletons. Approximately 200,000 CFSE-labeled responder cells were plated with approximately 200,000 irradiated, violet-dye-labeled stimulator cells. The sample consisted of alloreactive CD8+ T cells from a mixed lymphocyte reaction culture, taken before intestinal transplant. Regarding subset: CFSE-low proliferating T cells sorted from roughly 6-day pre-transplant mixed lymphocyte reaction (GvH or HvG direction). These TCRs come from a human patient who received an intestinal transplant.

The chain carries TRBV13 and TRBJ1-2; 7 bases map to TRBD1. Germline values: CDR1 PRHDT, CDR2 FYEKMQ (reference sequence). The ends lost 3 bases at V and 8 bases at J; junction bases unmatched: 18. The CDR3 spans 17 residues. The CDR3 DNA reads TGTGCCAGCAGCTTGAGGGACAGCGTGGGACCTGCGAAGGGCTACACCTTC. Its protein product is CASSLRDSVGPAKGYTF.

This clone is deemed medium-sized (0.01 to 0.1%). The rearrangement uses TRBV10-2 and TRBJ2-7; possible D gene TRBD1, 5 bases. The germline gives CDR1 WSHSY, CDR2 SAAADI. CDR3 length: 14 residues. V was pared by 0 bases and J by 4 bases, with 10 bases between. Here the CDR3 reads CASSESGLLYEQYF. Written as DNA, the CDR3 is TGCGCCAGCAGTGAGTCGGGGCTTCTTTACGAGCAGTACTTC.

This chain links TRBV7-2 with TRBJ2-7, with D possibly TRBD1 on 6 matching bases. CDR1 SGHTA and CDR2 FQGNSA come from the germline V gene. The CDR3 covers 16 residues. Trimming took 5 bases from V and 1 from J, leaving 18 bases between them. The CDR3 nucleotides are TGTGCCAGCAGCCACCTTGGGACACTCTATTCCTACGAGCAGTACTTC. The encoded protein is CASSHLGTLYSYEQYF.

The gene calls are TRBV5-1 and TRBJ2-7, with 7 bases aligning to TRBD1. The ends lost 3 bases at V and 5 bases at J; junction bases unmatched: 14. Per the germline V gene, CDR1 is SGHRS and CDR2 is YFSETQ. The CDR3 extends over 16 amino acids. CDR3 DNA sequence: TGCGCCAGCAGCTCCCGAGCCGGCAGGGGGATGGACGAGCAGTACTTC. Protein product: CASSSRAGRGMDEQYF.

The CDR3 bases are TGTGCCAGTAAGGGGGCCGGGAATCAGCCCCAGCATTTT. It translates to CASKGAGNQPQHF. V usage is TRBV19 and J usage is TRBJ1-5; 7 positions agree with TRBD1. V shed 7 bases, J shed 4 bases, and the junction held 4 bases outside the gene matches. Germline V CDR1 and CDR2: LNHDA, SQIVND (reference sequence). The CDR3 runs 13 residues.

This clone appeared a few times. The V and J genes are TRBV7-2 and TRBJ2-1, with a tentative D call TRBD2 (6 bases). Germline V gene data show CDR1 as SGHTA and CDR2 as FQGNSA. Trimming cost V 1 base and J 6 bases, with 16 bases left between them. CDR3 length equals 16 residues. Here the CDR3 reads CASSLVYLAGPNEQFF. The CDR3 nucleotides are TGTGCCAGCAGCTTAGTGTATCTGGCGGGGCCCAATGAGCAGTTCTTC.

This clone was recorded a few times. This may be a read error, as it is one base from a much larger clone. This same CDR3 is encoded by further DNA sequences in the sample. The chain links TRBV6-5 to TRBJ1-2; tentative D call: TRBD1 (6 bases). Per germline, CDR1 MNHEY and CDR2 SVGAGI. This CDR3 spans 16 amino acids. The DNA of the CDR3 is TGCGCCAGCAGTTACTCGATGGGGGACACAGCCTATGGCTACACCTTC. Its translation: CASSYSMGDTAYGYTF.

Judged by abundance, this clone is medium-sized. The rearrangement joins TRBV19 to TRBJ2-6; D is perhaps TRBD2 (6 bases). The CDR3 loop spans 15 amino acids. With 1 base removed from V and 4 bases from J, the gap between germline ends came to 8 bases. Germline V lookup: CDR1 LNHDA, CDR2 SQIVND (reference sequence). CDR3: CASSIVAGGANVLTF. DNA for the CDR3: TGTGCCAGTAGTATAGTGGCGGGAGGGGCCAACGTCCTGACTTTC.

The chain carries TRBV30 and TRBJ2-1; 7 nucleotides align to TRBD1. In germline, CDR1 is GTSNPN, CDR2 SVGIG (reference sequence). V was clipped by 4 bases and J by 4 bases; unmatched bases: 10. There are 15 residues in the CDR3. The CDR3 reads CAWTLTGDAYNEQFF. DNA for the CDR3: TGTGCCTGGACCCTCACAGGGGACGCTTACAATGAGCAGTTCTTC. Complete variable domain (other parts from reference TRBV30 and TRBJ2-1): SQTIHQWPATLVQPVGSPLSLECTVEGTSNPNLYWYRQAAGRGLQLLFYSVGIGQISSEVPQNLSASRPQDRQFILSSKKLLLSDSGFYLCAWTLTGDAYNEQFFGPGTRLTVL.

The rearrangement links TRBV19 to TRBJ1-2, with D perhaps TRBD1 (5 bases). The CDR3 consists of 15 residues. CDR1 is LNHDA and CDR2 is SQIVND in the germline V gene (reference sequence). With 4 bases removed from V and 7 bases from J, the gap between germline ends came to 19 bases. The CDR3 sequence is CASSSSEGLYVGYTF. Here the CDR3 DNA reads TGTGCCAGTAGTAGCTCGGAGGGACTCTATGTTGGCTACACCTTC. The variable domain in full, with the rest retrieved from reference TRBV19 and TRBJ1-2, is DGGITQSPKYLFRKEGQNVTLSCEQNLNHDAMYWYRQDPGQGLRLIYYSQIVNDFQKGDIAEGYSVSREKKESFPLTVTSAQKNPTAFYLCASSSSEGLYVGYTFGSGTRLTVV.

V is TRBV19 and J is TRBJ2-1, with TRBD2 identical over 8 bases. The V gene end was trimmed by 3 bases and the J gene end by 4 bases; junction bases not matched to a gene: 2. The CDR3 is 14 residues long. CDR1 is LNHDA and CDR2 is SQIVND in the germline V gene (reference sequence). DNA of the CDR3: TGTGCCAGTAGTATCCGCGGGGGGTACAATGAGCAGTTCTTC. Protein sequence: CASSIRGGYNEQFF.

The rearrangement joins TRBV7-9 to TRBJ2-1, with 8 bases identical to TRBD2. In germline, CDR1 is SEHNR, CDR2 FQNEAQ (reference sequence). The CDR3 is made up of 15 amino acids. Trimming cost V 1 base and J 8 bases; bases outside gene matches: 7. The CDR3 reads CASSLVSGVIYEQFF. The CDR3 nucleotides read TGTGCCAGCAGCTTAGTTAGCGGGGTTATATATGAGCAGTTCTTC.

By proportion, this clone is medium-sized. V usage is TRBV13 and J usage is TRBJ2-1; 11 bases are shared with TRBD2. This CDR3 has 17 amino acids. CDR1 and CDR2 from the germline V gene are PRHDT and FYEKMQ (reference sequence). Losses at the gene ends were 4 bases for V and 4 bases for J; bases not matched to a gene: 9. This CDR3 is CASSWLAGGPNYNEQFF. DNA for the CDR3: TGTGCCAGCAGCTGGCTAGCGGGGGGACCGAATTACAATGAGCAGTTCTTC.

This clone showed up just a few times. The chain combines TRBV5-4 with TRBJ1-1; D is ambiguous. Trimming shortened V by 2 bases and J by 0 bases, and 5 bases separated the two germline ends. The germline V gene encodes CDR1 SGHNT and CDR2 YYREEE (reference sequence). The CDR3 totals 13 residues. The DNA for the CDR3 is TGTGCCAGCAGCTTCTTCTTGAACACTGAAGCTTTCTTT. It specifies CASSFFLNTEAFF.